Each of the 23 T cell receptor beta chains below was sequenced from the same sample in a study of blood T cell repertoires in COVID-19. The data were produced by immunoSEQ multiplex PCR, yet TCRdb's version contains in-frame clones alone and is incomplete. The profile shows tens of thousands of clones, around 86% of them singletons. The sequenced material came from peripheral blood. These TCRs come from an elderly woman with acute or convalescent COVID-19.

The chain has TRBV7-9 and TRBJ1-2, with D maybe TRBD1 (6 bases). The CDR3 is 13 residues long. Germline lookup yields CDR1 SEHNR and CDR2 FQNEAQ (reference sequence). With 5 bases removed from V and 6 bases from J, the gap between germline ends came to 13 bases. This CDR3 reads CASSKGGGHGYTF. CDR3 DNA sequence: TGTGCCAGCAGCAAGGGAGGGGGACATGGCTACACCTTC.

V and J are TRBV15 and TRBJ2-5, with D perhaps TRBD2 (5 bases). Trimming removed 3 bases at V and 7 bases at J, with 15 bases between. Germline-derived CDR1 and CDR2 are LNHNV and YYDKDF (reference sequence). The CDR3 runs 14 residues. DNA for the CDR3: TGTGCCACCAGCAGGACTACCGGACGTTGGACCCAGTACTTC. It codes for CATSRTTGRWTQYF.

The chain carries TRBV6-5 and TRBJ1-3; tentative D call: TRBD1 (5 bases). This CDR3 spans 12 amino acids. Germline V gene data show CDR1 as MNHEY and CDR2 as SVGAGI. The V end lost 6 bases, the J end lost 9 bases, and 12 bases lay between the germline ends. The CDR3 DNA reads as TGTGCCAGCAGAACCCAGGGAGGCACCATATATTTT. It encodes CASRTQGGTIYF.

In nucleotides, the CDR3 is TGTGCCAGCAGCCCCGGTCGGGACAATGAGCAGTTCTTC. It is translated as CASSPGRDNEQFF. This sequence joins TRBV7-3 and TRBJ2-1; unclear D gene. The CDR3 runs to 13 residues. Trimming pared 5 bases from V and 5 bases from J, leaving 10 bases between. Per germline, CDR1 SGHTA and CDR2 FQGTGA.

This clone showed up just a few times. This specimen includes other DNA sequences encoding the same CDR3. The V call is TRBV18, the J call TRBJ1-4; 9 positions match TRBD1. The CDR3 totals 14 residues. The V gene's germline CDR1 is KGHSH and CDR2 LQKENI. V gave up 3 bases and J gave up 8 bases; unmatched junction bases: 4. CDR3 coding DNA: TGTGCCAGCTCACCCCGGACAGGGGACGAAAAACTGTTTTTT. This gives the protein CASSPRTGDEKLFF.

The CDR3 loop reads CASSYQGGGGYTF. DNA of the CDR3: TGTGCCAGCAGTTATCAGGGGGGAGGCGGCTACACCTTC. This chain connects TRBV28 to TRBJ1-2; 7 positions agree with TRBD1. The V gene's germline CDR1 is MDHEN and CDR2 SYDVKM. With V trimmed by 4 bases and J by 8 bases, 7 bases remained unmatched. This CDR3 spans 13 amino acids.

This CDR3 reads CASSPRAETQYF. The CDR3 DNA reads as TGTGCCAGCTCCCCCAGGGCAGAGACCCAGTACTTC. The J gene is TRBJ2-5, the V gene TRBV18; D is perhaps TRBD1 (5 bases). Germline CDR1 and CDR2: KGHSH and LQKENI. Between the trimmed V and J ends, which lost 6 bases and 4 bases, there was a span of 9 bases. CDR3 size: 12 residues.

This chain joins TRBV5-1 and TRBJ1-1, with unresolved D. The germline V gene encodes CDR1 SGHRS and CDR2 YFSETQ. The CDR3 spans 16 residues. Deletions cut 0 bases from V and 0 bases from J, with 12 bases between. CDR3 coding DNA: TGCGCCAGCAGCTTGGAGGCTACAGCGGTGAACACTGAAGCTTTCTTT. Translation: CASSLEATAVNTEAFF.

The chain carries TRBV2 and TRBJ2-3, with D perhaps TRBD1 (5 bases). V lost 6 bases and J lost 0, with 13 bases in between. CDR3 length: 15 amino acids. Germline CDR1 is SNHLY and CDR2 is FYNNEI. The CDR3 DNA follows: TGTGCCAGCAGGGCTACGGACACTAGCACAGATACGCAGTATTTT. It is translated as CASRATDTSTDTQYF.

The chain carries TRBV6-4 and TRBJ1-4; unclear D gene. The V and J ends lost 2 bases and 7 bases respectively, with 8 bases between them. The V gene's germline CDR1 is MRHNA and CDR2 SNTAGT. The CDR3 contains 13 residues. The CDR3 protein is CASSDVFGEKLFF. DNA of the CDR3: TGTGCCAGCAGTGACGTGTTCGGTGAAAAACTGTTTTTT.

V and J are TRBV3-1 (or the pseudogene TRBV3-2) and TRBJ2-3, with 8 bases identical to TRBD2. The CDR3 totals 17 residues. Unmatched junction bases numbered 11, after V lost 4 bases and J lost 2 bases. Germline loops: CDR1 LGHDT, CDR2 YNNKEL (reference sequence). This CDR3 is CASSRTGTRTPTDTQYF. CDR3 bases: TGTGCCAGCAGCCGGACCGGGACTAGGACGCCCACAGATACGCAGTATTTT.

The DNA for the CDR3 is TGTGCCAGCAGGAATACCGGGACACTTCCTAATGAAAAACTGTTTTTT. Protein product: CASRNTGTLPNEKLFF. The V call is TRBV6-6, the J call TRBJ1-4, with a tentative D call TRBD1 (6 bases). Germline lookup yields CDR1 MNHNY and CDR2 SVGAGI (reference sequence). Trimming removed 6 bases from V and 3 bases from J, with 17 bases in between. The CDR3 contains 16 residues.

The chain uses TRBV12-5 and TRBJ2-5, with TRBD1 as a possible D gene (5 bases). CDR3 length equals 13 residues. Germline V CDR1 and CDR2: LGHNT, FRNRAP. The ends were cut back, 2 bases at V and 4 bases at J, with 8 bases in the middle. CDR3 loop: CASGLRQGETQYF. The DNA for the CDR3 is TGTGCTAGTGGTTTGCGGCAGGGAGAGACCCAGTACTTC.

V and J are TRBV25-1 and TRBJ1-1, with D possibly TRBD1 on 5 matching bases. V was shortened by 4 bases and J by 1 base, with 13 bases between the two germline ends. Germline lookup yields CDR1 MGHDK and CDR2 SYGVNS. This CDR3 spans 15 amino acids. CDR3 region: CASSGWDGRNTEAFF. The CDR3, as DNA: TGTGCCAGCAGTGGCTGGGACGGGAGGAACACTGAAGCTTTCTTT.

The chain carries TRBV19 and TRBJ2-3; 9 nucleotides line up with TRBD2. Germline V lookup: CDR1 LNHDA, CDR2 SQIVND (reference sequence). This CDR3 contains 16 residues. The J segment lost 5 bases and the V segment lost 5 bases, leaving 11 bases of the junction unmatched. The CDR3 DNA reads TGTGCCAGTAGTTCGGGTATAGCGGGAGCGGTAGATACGCAGTATTTT. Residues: CASSSGIAGAVDTQYF.

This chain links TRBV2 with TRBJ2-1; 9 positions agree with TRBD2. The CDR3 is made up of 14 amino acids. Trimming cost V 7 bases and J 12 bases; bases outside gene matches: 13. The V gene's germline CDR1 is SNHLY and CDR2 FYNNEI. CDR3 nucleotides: TGTGCCAGCACCACGGGACTAGCTAAGGTTTGGCAGTTCTTC. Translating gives CASTTGLAKVWQFF.

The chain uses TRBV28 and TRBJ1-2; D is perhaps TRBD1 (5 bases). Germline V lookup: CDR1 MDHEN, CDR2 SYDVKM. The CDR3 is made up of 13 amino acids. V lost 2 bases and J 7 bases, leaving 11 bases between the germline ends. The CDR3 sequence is CASSLRQLPGYTF. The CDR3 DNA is TGTGCCAGCAGTTTAAGACAGTTACCTGGCTACACCTTC.

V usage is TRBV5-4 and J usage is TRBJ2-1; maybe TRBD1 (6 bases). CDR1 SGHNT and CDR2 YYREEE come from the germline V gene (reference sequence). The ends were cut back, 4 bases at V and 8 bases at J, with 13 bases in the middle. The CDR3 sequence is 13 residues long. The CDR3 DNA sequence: TGTGCCAGCAGCATAACTACAGGGTATGAGCAGTTCTTC. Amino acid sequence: CASSITTGYEQFF.

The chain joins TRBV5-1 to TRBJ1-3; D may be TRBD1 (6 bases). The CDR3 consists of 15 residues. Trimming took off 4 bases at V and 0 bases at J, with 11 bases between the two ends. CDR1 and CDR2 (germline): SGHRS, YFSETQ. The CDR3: CASSLGASSGNTIYF. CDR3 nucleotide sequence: TGCGCCAGCAGCCTGGGGGCCAGCTCTGGAAACACCATATATTTT.

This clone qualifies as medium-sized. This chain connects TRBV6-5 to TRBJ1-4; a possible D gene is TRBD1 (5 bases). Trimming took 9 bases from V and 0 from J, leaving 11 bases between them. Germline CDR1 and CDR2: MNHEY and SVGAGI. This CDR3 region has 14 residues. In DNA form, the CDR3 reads TGTGCCAGTGTCACGGGGGCAACTAATGAAAAACTGTTTTTT. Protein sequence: CASVTGATNEKLFF.

This CDR3 reads CASSLQGLDEQFF. The CDR3, as DNA: TGCGCCAGCAGCTTACAAGGACTGGATGAGCAGTTCTTC. This rearrangement joins TRBV5-1 to TRBJ2-1; weak D call: TRBD2 (5 bases). CDR1 and CDR2 from the germline V gene are SGHRS and YFSETQ. This CDR3 has 13 amino acids. The V end was cut by 2 bases, the J end by 8 bases, with 11 bases between.

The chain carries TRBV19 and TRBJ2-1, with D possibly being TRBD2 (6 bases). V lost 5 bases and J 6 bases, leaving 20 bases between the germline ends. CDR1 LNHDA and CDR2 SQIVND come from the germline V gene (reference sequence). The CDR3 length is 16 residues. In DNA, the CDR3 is TGTGCCAGTAGTTCTTGGAGGAGGGGAGGTGTCAATGAGCAGTTCTTC. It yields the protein CASSSWRRGGVNEQFF.

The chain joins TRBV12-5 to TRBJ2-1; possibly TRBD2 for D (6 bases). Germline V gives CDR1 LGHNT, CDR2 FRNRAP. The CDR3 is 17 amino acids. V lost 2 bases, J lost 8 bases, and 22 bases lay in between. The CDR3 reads CASGLFPDGTRTYEQFF. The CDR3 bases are TGTGCTAGTGGTTTGTTCCCAGACGGGACTCGAACGTATGAGCAGTTCTTC.